Below, one T cell receptor beta chain is given with its context. The antigen is not known. Each donor was a Caucasian adult residing in Nashville, Tennessee. A split of CD4+ cells into CD45RA+ naive and CD45RA-negative memory subsets was performed. The authors distributed each subset's genomic DNA evenly over several immunoSEQ plates. The table came from immunoSEQ multiplex PCR; TCRdb's copy has only in-frame clones and leaves some out. The sample has about 2.3 million clones, around 93% seen once. Germline V lookup: CDR1 SQVTM, CDR2 ANQGSEA. Trimming took off 4 bases at V and 2 bases at J, with 12 bases between the two ends. The CDR3 consists of 14 residues. The sample belongs to a study of shared clonotypes between healthy human individuals. Whole-study findings and limits: A handful of donors showed sharing of around 5% of naive CD4 clonotypes.

The sequencing input was naive CD4+ T cells from PBMCs. The subset was: CD45RA+ positively selected. This chain links TRBV29-1 with TRBJ1-3; weak D call: TRBD1 (5 bases). The source of this sequence is a man younger than 35 in good health. Some clones in this sample may be carry-over from other donors' samples. Here the CDR3 DNA reads TGCAGCGTTGGAATGGGGGATCCTGGAAACACCATATATTTT. Translating it yields CSVGMGDPGNTIYF.